The source of this TCR beta chain is a study of blood T cell repertoires in COVID-19. In the authors' workflow: Amplification from reference gene primers served as the basis for estimated nucleated cell counts. Assay used: immunoSEQ multiplex PCR; TCRdb lists only in-frame clones, some missing. V and J calls and clone size are those listed in that table; D and trimming were worked out from the DNA. The sample holds roughly 220,000 clones, 65% to 90% seen once. CDR1 and CDR2 (germline): SGHDN, FVKESK. After removal of 4 bases from V and 7 bases from J, the junction contained 9 bases not matched to a gene. There are 15 residues in the CDR3.

The rearrangement links TRBV14 to TRBJ2-5, with 10 bases aligning to TRBD2. This TCR was sampled from an elderly man with acute or convalescent COVID-19. The sequenced sample was peripheral blood. CDR3 region: CASSPIAGGMGTQYF. The CDR3 nucleotides read TGTGCCAGCAGCCCAATAGCGGGAGGCATGGGGACCCAGTACTTC.